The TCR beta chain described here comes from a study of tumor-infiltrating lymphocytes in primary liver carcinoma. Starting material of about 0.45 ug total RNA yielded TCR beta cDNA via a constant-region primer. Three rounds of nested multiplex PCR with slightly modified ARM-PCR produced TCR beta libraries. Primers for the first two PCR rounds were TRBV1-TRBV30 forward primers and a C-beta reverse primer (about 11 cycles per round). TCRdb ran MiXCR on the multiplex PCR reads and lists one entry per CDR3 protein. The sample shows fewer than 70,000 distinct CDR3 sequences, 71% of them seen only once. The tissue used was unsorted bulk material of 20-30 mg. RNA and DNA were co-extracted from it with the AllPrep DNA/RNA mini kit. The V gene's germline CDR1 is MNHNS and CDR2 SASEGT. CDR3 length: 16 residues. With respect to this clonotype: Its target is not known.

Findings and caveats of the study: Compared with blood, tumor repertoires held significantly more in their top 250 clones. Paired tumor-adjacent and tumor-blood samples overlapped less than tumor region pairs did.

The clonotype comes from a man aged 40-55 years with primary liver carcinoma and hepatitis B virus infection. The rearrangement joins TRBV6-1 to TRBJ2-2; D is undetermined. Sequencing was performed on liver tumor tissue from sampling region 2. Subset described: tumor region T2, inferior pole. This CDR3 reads CVISATRPANTGELFF. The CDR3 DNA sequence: TGTGTCATCAGCGCCACCCGCCCCGCGAACACCGGGGAGCTGTTTTTT.